The clone carrying this T cell receptor (beta chain) was seen repeatedly, ten times or more. This record comes from a study of response to subunit inactivated influenza vaccine. Germline V CDR1 and CDR2: ENHRY, SYGVKD. V shed 10 bases, J shed 3 bases, and the junction held 6 bases outside the gene matches. The CDR3 consists of 13 residues. TCRdb called the RT-PCR reads again in MiXCR, with one record for every CDR3 protein. Found here are 500,000 to 550,000 distinct CDR3 sequences, roughly 7.9% of them singletons; the top ten hold 10% to 15%. Sample: PBMCs from blood, taken around 25 months after vaccination. This receptor was identified in a man aged 50 to 69 who received an inactivated influenza vaccine. The chain employs TRBV10-3 and TRBJ2-5; 9 bases are a match to TRBD1. The CDR3 DNA is TGTGCCACGGGACAGGGTTGGGAAGAGACCCAGTACTTC. It codes for CATGQGWEETQYF.